Listed below are T cell receptor beta chains from one sample, sequenced in a study of blood T cell repertoires in COVID-19. The assay was immunoSEQ multiplex PCR, and TCRdb's table has in-frame clones only and misses some. The data show about 100,000 clones, roughly 92% seen once. Sequenced: peripheral blood. The receptor set was obtained from a man aged 55 to 70 with acute or convalescent COVID-19. Each CDR3 is given with its conserved first and last residue. The D gene is left open where the match is weak. Clone sizes are given selectively: once, few, many, or a class where the clone is expanded.

d_call	v_call	clone_size	j_call	cdr3_aa	cdr3_nt
TRBD2	TRBV7-7	.	TRBJ2-5	CASSLGEAGEETQYF	TGTGCTAGCAGCTTGGGGGAGGCGGGAGAGGAGACCCAGTACTTC
TRBD1	TRBV7-2	.	TRBJ2-5	CASSLRRYRGETQYF	TGTGCCAGCAGCTTAAGGCGGTACAGGGGTGAGACCCAGTACTTC
TRBD2	TRBV30	.	TRBJ2-1	CAWSLGTSGEQFF	TGTGCCTGGAGCCTCGGGACTAGCGGAGAGCAGTTCTTC
TRBD2	TRBV10-3	.	TRBJ2-1	CAISPRGLTGSYNEQFF	TGTGCCATCAGTCCCCGGGGACTAACGGGGTCCTACAATGAGCAGTTCTTC
TRBD1	TRBV6-1	.	TRBJ2-1	CASSKDRVDNEQFF	TGTGCCAGCAGTAAAGACAGGGTTGACAATGAGCAGTTCTTC
.	TRBV28	.	TRBJ2-1	CASSLVGLQGYNEQFF	TGTGCCAGCAGTTTAGTGGGCCTTCAGGGGTACAATGAGCAGTTCTTC
.	TRBV19	.	TRBJ1-2	CASSIRRGAGYGYTF	TGTGCCAGTAGTATACGGCGGGGAGCGGGCTATGGCTACACCTTC
TRBD2	TRBV3-1/TRBV3-2	.	TRBJ2-1	CASSQGLAGGEQFF	TGTGCCAGCAGCCAAGGGTTAGCGGGAGGGGAGCAGTTCTTC
TRBD2	TRBV10-3	.	TRBJ2-3	CAISGLAGEGDTQYF	TGTGCCATCAGTGGACTAGCGGGAGAAGGAGATACGCAGTATTTT
.	TRBV30	once	TRBJ1-5	CAWSSGLHSQPQHF	TGTGCCTGGAGCTCTGGCCTTCACAGTCAGCCCCAGCATTTT
.	TRBV2	.	TRBJ2-7	CASTLAGFYEQYF	TGTGCCAGCACCCTGGCGGGTTTCTACGAGCAGTACTTC
TRBD2	TRBV11-3	once	TRBJ2-2	CASSLGLQNTGELFF	TGTGCCAGCAGCTTGGGACTACAGAACACCGGGGAGCTGTTTTTT
.	TRBV5-4	.	TRBJ2-5	CASSSGGQTETQYF	TGTGCCAGCAGCAGCGGGGGACAGACAGAGACCCAGTACTTC
.	TRBV13	.	TRBJ2-1	CASSFDFRGSYNEQFF	TGTGCCAGCAGCTTTGACTTCCGTGGGTCCTACAATGAGCAGTTCTTC
TRBD1	TRBV30	.	TRBJ2-7	CAWSIGTAYEQYF	TGTGCCTGGAGTATTGGGACAGCCTACGAGCAGTACTTC